This entry is about one TCR beta chain. This clonotype was counted only a few times. The specificity of this receptor is unknown. Base qualities are not at hand, and no much larger clone is one base apart. TCR beta rearrangements were amplified from genomic DNA isolated from peripheral blood, not from sorted cells or RNA. The sample originates from a study of T cell repertoires in aging, cancer and after chemotherapy (dated by TCRdb to between 2019 and 2020). For the wider study: Donors were distributed across six age groups ranging from 30 or younger to 70 or older, with at least three individuals included per group. In the hematological group, the paired samples taken before and after chemotherapy came from chronic lymphocytic leukemia patients given fludarabine- or bendamustine-based regimens. The complete dataset included 8 million to 9 million TCR reads. To look at immunoaging and at how T cells reconstitute after chemotherapy, the study profiled TCR beta repertoires in peripheral blood from both healthy donors and cancer patients. Alongside fewer than 100 healthy donors serving as a reference group, the cohort included some 220 cancer patients, of whom more than 90 had hematological cancers and 120 to 130 had solid cancers.

Rearranged TRB sequences spanning V, D and J segments were amplified by multiplex touch-down PCR using a mixed TRB-A/B primer pool. Illumina adapters and sample indices were attached to the amplicons through two consecutive PCR reactions run with Phusion HS II polymerase. The amplicons were purified from gel with the NucleoSpin Gel and PCR Clean-up kit and then assessed with Qubit and an Agilent 2100 Bioanalyzer. The libraries were sequenced on an Illumina MiSeq with 600-cycle, single-indexed, paired-end runs. The authors' pipeline ran thus. MiXCR versions 2.12 and 3.0.5 were used to process the TRB sequences. Each unique CDR3 nucleotide sequence counted as one clone, and only productive sequences with at least two reads were retained. Shannon diversity, evenness, clonality (one minus evenness), and alpha-parameterized diversity profiles from alpha 0 to 5 were included as repertoire metrics. The IGoR algorithm was used to compute generation probabilities of clones in paired pre- and post-chemotherapy samples. The public reads were reprocessed in TCRdb via fastp at Q25 and MiXCR, keeping in-frame beta chains. Identical CDR3 protein sequences are pooled into one entry, listed with their most common genes and DNA. What appears here as the V and J calls and clone size reflects TCRdb's work, not the paper's. Across this sample there are thousands of distinct CDR3 sequences, with about 32% seen only once. The leading ten clones occupy 8% of the sample.

Taken from the germline V gene, the CDR1 and CDR2 loops are LGHNA and YSLEER. V lost 0 bases and J lost 0 bases; the stretch between them is 9 bases long. From cysteine to phenylalanine, the CDR3 is 16 amino acids long. CDR3 DNA only is kept here, 48 bases in frame from base 1. Study-wide conclusions, independent of this receptor: Lymphoid organ infiltration was present in hematological cancer patients, and this infiltration may itself impair thymic emigration or peripheral T cell expansion. An increase in median generation probability over the chemotherapy interval was observed in both cancer cohorts, suggesting that the repertoire was reconstituted through rebound thymic output. The authors noted that the repertoire data do not allow conclusions about immunological memory after chemotherapy. Significantly lower blood TCR diversity and higher clonality were observed in untreated patients with hematological or solid cancers than in age-matched healthy donors. Declining TCR diversity with age in healthy donors was mainly explained by loss of richness; in cancer patients, loss of evenness also contributed.

The rearranged segments are TRBV4-3 and TRBJ2-1; perhaps TRBD2 is the D gene, with 5 bases matching. The sequence came from a human donor with a blood cancer. The specimen sequenced was blood. The CDR3 region reads CASSQEGLVSYNEQFF. The DNA sequence reads TGCGCCAGCAGCCAAGAAGGACTCGTCTCCTACAATGAGCAGTTCTTC.